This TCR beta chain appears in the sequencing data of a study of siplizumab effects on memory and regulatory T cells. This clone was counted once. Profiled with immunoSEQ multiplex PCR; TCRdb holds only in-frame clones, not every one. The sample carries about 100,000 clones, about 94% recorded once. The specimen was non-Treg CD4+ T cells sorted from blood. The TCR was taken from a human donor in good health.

CDR3 DNA: TGTGCCAGCTCACCAAGGGGGTTAATAGGAGATGGCTACACCTTC. Translation: CASSPRGLIGDGYTF. The chain couples TRBV18 to TRBJ1-2; D is possibly TRBD1 (6 bases). Trimming took off 2 bases at V and 6 bases at J, with 16 bases between the two ends. The CDR3 extends over 15 amino acids. Germline values: CDR1 KGHSH, CDR2 LQKENI.